A single sample is the source of the 18 T cell receptor beta chains below, sequenced in a study of T cell responses to AZD1222 COVID-19 vaccine. Produced via immunoSEQ multiplex PCR; TCRdb's table is partial and in-frame only. The sample consists of tens of thousands of clones, 91% of them appearing once. This specimen was peripheral blood, taken on day 0 of MenACWY control vaccination. Receptors originate from an adult in good health.

The chain links TRBV9 to TRBJ1-6; a weak D match, TRBD1 (5 bases). V lost 3 bases to trimming and J lost 0 bases, with 13 bases between them. CDR1 and CDR2 from the germline V gene are SGDLS and YYNGEE. This CDR3 contains 17 residues. In nucleotides, the CDR3 is TGTGCCAGCAGCGACGGGGGAGGGAGCTCCTATAATTCACCCCTCCACTTT. Residues: CASSDGGGSSYNSPLHF.

This chain uses TRBV10-2 with TRBJ2-7; TRBD1 might be the D (5 bases). The CDR3 runs 16 residues. Germline assignment: CDR1 WSHSY and CDR2 SAAADI. Trimming took 2 bases from V and 0 from J, leaving 14 bases between them. CDR3 coding DNA: TGCGCCAGCAGTGAGACCGTAGGGGTACTCTCCTACGAGCAGTACTTC. Its protein is CASSETVGVLSYEQYF.

This sequence joins TRBV6-5 and TRBJ1-6; D is undetermined. CDR1 is MNHEY and CDR2 is SVGAGI in the germline V gene. The CDR3 runs to 13 residues. Trimming took off 6 bases at V and 6 bases at J, with 9 bases between the two ends. In nucleotides, the CDR3 is TGTGCCAGCAGGAGGACGGTTAATTCACCCCTCCACTTT. Translated, it gives CASRRTVNSPLHF.

V and J are TRBV4-1 and TRBJ1-5; 10 bases map to TRBD1. This CDR3 is built from 17 residues. The V and J ends lost 0 bases and 0 bases, in that order; junction bases with no gene match: 2. Germline V CDR1 and CDR2: MGHRA, YSYEKL. CDR3 bases: TGCGCCAGCAGCCAAGACGGGACAGGGGATAGCAATCAGCCCCAGCATTTT. Its protein product is CASSQDGTGDSNQPQHF.

The gene calls are TRBV7-2 and TRBJ1-2; tentatively, D is TRBD1 (5 bases). Per the germline V gene, CDR1 is SGHTA and CDR2 is FQGNSA. The CDR3 sequence is 15 residues long. The V end lost 0 bases, the J end lost 6 bases, and 14 bases lay between the germline ends. The CDR3 spells CASSLAGPQQDGYTF. The DNA for the CDR3 is TGTGCCAGCAGCTTAGCGGGTCCGCAACAGGATGGCTACACCTTC.

In the case of this clone: One end of the junction fails to match germline, which may point to a read error. The chain carries TRBV5-1 and TRBJ2-7; D is undetermined. The CDR3 is made up of 15 amino acids. CDR1 SGHRS and CDR2 YFSETQ come from the germline V gene. CDR3 in amino acids: CASSFLSAASDEQYF. In nucleotides, the CDR3 is TGCGCCAGCAGCTTTTTGTCGGCCGCCTCCGACGAGCAGTACTTC.

This clone showed up just once. This chain connects TRBV7-2 to TRBJ1-4, with D perhaps matching TRBD1 (6 bases). There are 18 residues in the CDR3. CDR1 is SGHTA and CDR2 is FQGNSA in the germline V gene. Trimming left V 1 base short and J 4 bases short, with 19 bases between. Here the CDR3 DNA reads TGTGCCAGCAGCTTAGGGTTAAAGGGACACCTTAGTAATGAAAAACTGTTTTTT. Residues: CASSLGLKGHLSNEKLFF.

This clone was seen a single time. The V and J genes are TRBV4-3 and TRBJ1-6; D perhaps matches TRBD1 (6 bases). The germline gives CDR1 LGHNA, CDR2 YSLEER. V lost 1 base to trimming and J lost 5 bases, with 12 bases between them. The CDR3 length is 16 residues. CDR3 DNA: TGCGCCAGCAGCCAAGTCAGGGGTCTGGATAATTCACCCCTCCACTTT. It translates to CASSQVRGLDNSPLHF.

The chain joins TRBV27 to TRBJ2-1, with 7 nucleotides matching TRBD2. CDR3 length: 13 residues. CDR1 is MNHEY and CDR2 is SMNVEV in the germline V gene (reference sequence). Losses at the gene ends were 2 bases for V and 10 bases for J; bases not matched to a gene: 5. The CDR3 here is CASSLPPSGEQFF. The CDR3 region has the DNA TGTGCCAGCAGTTTACCCCCTAGCGGAGAGCAGTTCTTC.

The chain links TRBV19 to TRBJ2-1; 13 positions agree with TRBD2. V dropped 8 bases and J dropped 7; count of bases not matched to a gene: 5. This CDR3 has 14 residues. CDR1 and CDR2 from the germline V gene are LNHDA and SQIVND (reference sequence). The CDR3 DNA sequence: TGTGCCAGTCAGGGACTAGCGGGAAGGAATGAGCAGTTCTTC. It yields the protein CASQGLAGRNEQFF.

In DNA, the CDR3 is TGTGCCAGTAGTATAGATCTGGCAGGGAATACTGAAGCTTTCTTT. Translation: CASSIDLAGNTEAFF. The chain has TRBV19 and TRBJ1-1, with D possibly matching TRBD1 (5 bases). Germline loops: CDR1 LNHDA, CDR2 SQIVND (reference sequence). With 0 bases removed from V and 5 bases from J, the gap between germline ends came to 13 bases. CDR3 length equals 15 residues.

V is TRBV18 and J is TRBJ2-1; 7 bases are a match to TRBD2. Germline loops: CDR1 KGHSH, CDR2 LQKENI. V lost 6 bases to trimming and J lost 2 bases; unmatched junction nucleotides: 4. The CDR3 runs to 14 residues. CDR3 coding DNA: TGTGCCAGCTCCCCGGGGACTACCTACAATGAGCAGTTCTTC. Translating it yields CASSPGTTYNEQFF.

This clone was observed a single time. V and J are TRBV23-1 and TRBJ2-1, with 13 bases aligning to TRBD2. TRBV23-1 carries the ORF label, with uncertain function. After removal of 1 base from V and 4 bases from J, the junction contained 4 bases not matched to a gene. The length of the CDR3 is 17 residues. The CDR3 DNA reads TGCGCCAGCAGTCAATGCACTAGCGGGGGGGATTACAATGAGCAGTTCTTC. Protein sequence: CASSQCTSGGDYNEQFF.

The CDR3 DNA sequence: TGTGCCAGCAGCTTAATGACAGGGCTCTCCACTGAAGCTTTCTTT. As protein: CASSLMTGLSTEAFF. The chain employs TRBV5-5 and TRBJ1-1; 7 positions agree with TRBD1. In germline, CDR1 is SGHKS, CDR2 YYEKEE (reference sequence). The J segment lost 4 bases and the V segment lost 2 bases, leaving 8 bases of the junction unmatched. CDR3 length: 15 residues.

This clone was found a few times. This chain joins TRBV27 and TRBJ2-7; TRBD2 is a possible D gene (7 bases). This CDR3 contains 14 residues. CDR1 and CDR2 (germline): MNHEY, SMNVEV (reference sequence). V was shortened by 5 bases and J by 2 bases, with 13 bases between the two germline ends. The CDR3 is CASSPRGATYEQYF. The CDR3 bases are TGTGCCAGCAGTCCCCGGGGGGCCACCTACGAGCAGTACTTC.

V and J are TRBV6-6 and TRBJ2-7; D might be TRBD1 or TRBD2, each matching 5 bases. Germline assignment: CDR1 MNHNY and CDR2 SVGAGI (reference sequence). The CDR3 has 15 amino acids. The V gene lost 5 bases and the J gene lost 2 bases, with 16 bases spanning the gap. DNA for the CDR3: TGTGCCAGCAGTGGAACCGGGACGGAAGCCTACGAGCAGTACTTC. The encoded protein is CASSGTGTEAYEQYF.

This chain uses TRBV27 with TRBJ2-7; TRBD2 matches at 8 bases. This CDR3 has 15 residues. Trimming cost V 6 bases and J 0 bases; bases outside gene matches: 7. Per the germline V gene, CDR1 is MNHEY and CDR2 is SMNVEV (reference sequence). The chain's CDR3 is CASRTAGESSYEQYF. For the CDR3, the DNA is TGTGCCAGCAGGACAGCGGGAGAGAGCTCCTACGAGCAGTACTTC.

This clone has just a few counts. The chain links TRBV18 to TRBJ2-5, with D unclear. V lost 0 bases and J lost 1, with 12 bases in between. From germline, CDR1 is KGHSH and CDR2 LQKENI. The CDR3 contains 16 residues. CDR3 sequence reads: CASSPPRLRSQETQYF. In DNA form, the CDR3 reads TGTGCCAGCTCACCACCGCGGCTTCGGTCCCAAGAGACCCAGTACTTC.